This T cell receptor (beta chain) was sequenced in a study of blood T cells in healthy people across ages. Study-level background: Template switching recovered approximately one barcoded beta molecule for every two T cells.

Comment on this clonotype: As yet, its antigen is unknown.

There are 14 residues in the CDR3. The germline V and J ends were trimmed by 4 bases and 2 bases, with 10 bases remaining between them. Germline loops: CDR1 LGHDT, CDR2 YNNKEL (reference sequence). Findings of the study overall: Diversity figures based on one million T cells were deemed too low.

For the second PCR, which ran for about 7 to 12 cycles, a sample-barcoded 5' primer and a J-beta primer mix were used. In TCRdb, the 5' RACE reads were re-called with MiXCR into one record per CDR3 protein. Of roughly 2 million distinct CDR3 sequences in the sample, roughly 52% were seen once. The clonotype comes from a woman aged 35 to 49 in good health. The V and J genes are TRBV3-1 and TRBJ2-3; maybe TRBD2 (6 bases). Sequencing input: blood. DNA of the CDR3: TGTGCCAGCAGCCGGGACTTACCCACAGATACGCAGTATTTT. The encoded protein is CASSRDLPTDTQYF.